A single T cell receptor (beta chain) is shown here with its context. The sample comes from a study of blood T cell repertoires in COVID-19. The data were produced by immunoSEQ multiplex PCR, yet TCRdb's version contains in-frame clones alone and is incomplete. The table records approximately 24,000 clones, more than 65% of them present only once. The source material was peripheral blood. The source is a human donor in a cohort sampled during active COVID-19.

The CDR3 DNA reads as TGTGCCAGCAGCTTAGTACCGCTAGCGGAAGAGACCCAGTACTTC. Translated, it gives CASSLVPLAEETQYF. The V call is TRBV7-8, the J call TRBJ2-5; 7 bases fit TRBD2. From germline, CDR1 is SGHVS and CDR2 FQNEAQ. The CDR3 has 15 amino acids. V dropped 1 base and J dropped 3; count of bases not matched to a gene: 5.